Listed below are T cell receptor beta chains from one sample, sequenced in a study of technical replicates of blood from a few donors. Libraries were prepared by immunoSEQ multiplex PCR; TCRdb keeps only in-frame clonotypes and omits some of them. This sample yields about 60,000 clones, of which just under 90% are seen a single time; around 5.5% belongs to the top ten. Sequencing was performed on PBMCs. All receptors derive from a human donor in good health. Some clones in this sample may be carry-over from other donors' samples. The CDR3 runs from the conserved cysteine through the conserved F or W. The size entry is marked missing in some rows and otherwise reads once, few, many or a size class.

v_call,clone_size,j_call,cdr3_aa
TRBV16,-,TRBJ2-3,CASSQAGAPSDTQYF
TRBV7-2,-,TRBJ1-3,CASSRISPSGSGNTIYF
TRBV7-2,-,TRBJ1-5,CASSLEFRDGNQPQHF
TRBV4-2,-,TRBJ2-5,CASSQDLPSPETQYF
TRBV4-1,-,TRBJ1-4,CASSQEGLAGEKLFF
TRBV14,-,TRBJ1-3,CASSLFPGASPFSGNTIYF
TRBV25-1,-,TRBJ1-3,CASSDPTGVGNTIYF
TRBV4-3,-,TRBJ1-3,CASSPGQGGGNTIYF
TRBV6-9,-,TRBJ1-3,CASRPESRPSGNTIYF
TRBV5-6,-,TRBJ2-5,CASSTTISGEAVTQYF
TRBV7-2,-,TRBJ1-2,CASSLEQGAGGGYTF
TRBV7-9,-,TRBJ2-2,CASSPNSGRELFF
TRBV30,-,TRBJ2-1,CAWRPYRNEQFF
TRBV7-2,-,TRBJ1-4,CASSQVRGGTGEKLFF
TRBV7-3,-,TRBJ2-1,CASSLKGGTGRNEQFF
TRBV2,-,TRBJ2-1,CASMSQGLAGIPFF
TRBV15,-,TRBJ2-1,CATSREDRGYNEQFF
TRBV2,-,TRBJ1-2,CASQDNPNYGYTF
TRBV11-2,-,TRBJ2-5,CASSPGRGGLGETQYF
TRBV6-5,-,TRBJ1-2,CASSYSRDSYGYTF
TRBV7-2,-,TRBJ2-7,CASSLEARSSYEQYF
TRBV19,-,TRBJ2-5,CASSTSPRGGLETQYF
TRBV7-2,-,TRBJ2-7,CASSFNAPSPYEQYF
TRBV5-6,-,TRBJ2-5,CASSRTGGETQYF
TRBV4-2,few,TRBJ2-3,CASSQDKASGPDTQYF
TRBV7-2,-,TRBJ1-2,CASSPFRGLEGGYTF
TRBV7-2,-,TRBJ2-7,CASGTSGGYEQYF
TRBV15,-,TRBJ2-1,CATSRGTAGGQNEQFF
TRBV27,-,TRBJ2-7,CASSLSWTSYAYEQYF
TRBV2,-,TRBJ1-1,CASSPDRVGAFF
TRBV4-3,once,TRBJ1-5,CASSQDRVSNQPQHF
TRBV29-1,-,TRBJ2-7,CSVIPLTGLVHEQYF
TRBV4-3,once,TRBJ1-1,CASSQDRGGNTEAFF
TRBV5-8,-,TRBJ2-3,CASRLSGGSTDTQYF
TRBV18,-,TRBJ2-7,CASSPLGSGGLRYEQYF
TRBV25-1,-,TRBJ2-1,CASSPPGVRSYNEQFF
TRBV7-9,-,TRBJ1-4,CASSLSIRKGERKLFF
TRBV7-2,-,TRBJ2-5,CASSLASTRRGETQYF
TRBV7-8,few,TRBJ1-2,CASSPGQTNYGYTF
TRBV9,-,TRBJ2-1,CASSVESRTRVNEQFF
TRBV30,-,TRBJ2-1,CAWSGTSGRYEQFF
TRBV19,-,TRBJ2-7,CASSLGRAPYEQYF
TRBV27,-,TRBJ2-7,CASAGTTYEQYF
TRBV11-2,-,TRBJ2-7,CASSLVREGTEQYF
TRBV4-3,-,TRBJ2-3,CASSQDSERTDTQYF
TRBV18,-,TRBJ1-2,CASSPTTGGVYGYTF
TRBV11-1,-,TRBJ2-5,CASSPRDREETQYF
TRBV7-9,-,TRBJ1-6,CASSLGDSNSPLHF
TRBV5-4,-,TRBJ2-6,CASSQGSGANVLTF
TRBV2,-,TRBJ1-1,CASSIRRENTEAFF
TRBV7-8,-,TRBJ2-2,CASSLLAATNTGELFF
TRBV4-1,-,TRBJ2-3,CASSQATSGRALGTDTQYF
TRBV5-1,-,TRBJ2-4,CASSLVGTSGKWHKNIQYF
TRBV25-1,-,TRBJ2-1,CASSPAGGSNEQFF
TRBV7-2,-,TRBJ1-1,CASSRQGAPGGNTEAFF
TRBV7-3,-,TRBJ1-1,CASSLDRAGEAFF
TRBV29-1,-,TRBJ1-5,CSVRGDSNQPQHF